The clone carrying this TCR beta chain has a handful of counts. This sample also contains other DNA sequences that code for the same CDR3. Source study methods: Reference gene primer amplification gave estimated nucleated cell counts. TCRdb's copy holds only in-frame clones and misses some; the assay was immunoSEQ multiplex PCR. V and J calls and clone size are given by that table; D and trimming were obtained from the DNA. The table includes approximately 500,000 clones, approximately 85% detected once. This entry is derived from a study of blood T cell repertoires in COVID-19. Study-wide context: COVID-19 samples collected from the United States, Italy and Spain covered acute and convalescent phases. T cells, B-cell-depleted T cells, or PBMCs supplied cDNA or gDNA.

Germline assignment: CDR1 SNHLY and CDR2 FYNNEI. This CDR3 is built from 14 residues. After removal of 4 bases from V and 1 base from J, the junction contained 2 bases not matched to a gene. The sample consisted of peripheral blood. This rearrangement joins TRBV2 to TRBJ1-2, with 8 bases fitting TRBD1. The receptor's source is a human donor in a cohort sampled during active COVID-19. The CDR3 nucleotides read TGTGCCAGCAGTGGGACAGGGATTAACTATGGCTACACCTTC. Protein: CASSGTGINYGYTF.